This is a list of T cell receptor beta chains from one sample in a study of pediatric ulcerative colitis. Produced via immunoSEQ multiplex PCR; TCRdb's table is partial and in-frame only. Among under 70,000 clones listed, 85% to 90% were seen once. Sequenced material: blood. The receptors shown here come from a boy aged 10-17 years who was a control in a study of pediatric ulcerative colitis. Each CDR3 is given with its conserved first and last residue. Each record gives: clone size, D gene, V gene, J gene, CDR3 DNA, CDR3 protein. The D gene is left open where the match is weak. The size field is filled for only some rows; it gives once, few, many or a size class.

clone size: few; D gene: TRBD1; V gene: TRBV18; J gene: TRBJ2-7; CDR3 DNA: TGTGCCAGCTCACAGGGACAGAACCACTACGAGCAGTACTTC; CDR3 protein: CASSQGQNHYEQYF
clone size: once; D gene: TRBD2; V gene: TRBV29-1; J gene: TRBJ2-7; CDR3 DNA: TGCAGCGCCTCCCCTAGCGGGAGGGTAGGTGAGCAGTACTTC; CDR3 protein: CSASPSGRVGEQYF
clone size: -; D gene: -; V gene: TRBV21-1; J gene: TRBJ1-1; CDR3 DNA: TGTGCCAGCAGCAAAGTCGATTTAGAAGCTTTCTTT; CDR3 protein: CASSKVDLEAFF
clone size: -; D gene: TRBD1; V gene: TRBV19; J gene: TRBJ2-2; CDR3 DNA: TGTGCCAGTCTTCCGGACAGGGGGCAGGGCGGGGAGCTGTTTTTT; CDR3 protein: CASLPDRGQGGELFF
clone size: -; D gene: -; V gene: TRBV5-1; J gene: TRBJ2-3; CDR3 DNA: TGCGCCAGCACCCAAGATGTAGGGGGGACGACAGATACGCAGTATTTT; CDR3 protein: CASTQDVGGTTDTQYF
clone size: -; D gene: -; V gene: TRBV19; J gene: TRBJ1-1; CDR3 DNA: TGTGCCAGTACCGTTGGGGACACTGAAGCTTTCTTT; CDR3 protein: CASTVGDTEAFF
clone size: few; D gene: TRBD1; V gene: TRBV5-1; J gene: TRBJ1-1; CDR3 DNA: TGCGCCAGCAGCGTCGGACAGGGCACTGAAGCTTTCTTT; CDR3 protein: CASSVGQGTEAFF
clone size: -; D gene: TRBD1; V gene: TRBV6-4; J gene: TRBJ2-2; CDR3 DNA: TGTGCCACCGGGACAGGGGACACCGGGGAGCTGTTTTTT; CDR3 protein: CATGTGDTGELFF
clone size: -; D gene: -; V gene: TRBV5-1; J gene: TRBJ2-3; CDR3 DNA: TGCGCCAGCAGCTTGCGGCAACCTGGGGTTACGCAGTATTTT; CDR3 protein: CASSLRQPGVTQYF
clone size: -; D gene: TRBD1; V gene: TRBV6-6; J gene: TRBJ2-2; CDR3 DNA: TGTGCCAGCAGTCCCGGACAGGGGGCGGCCGGGGAGCTGTTTTTT; CDR3 protein: CASSPGQGAAGELFF
clone size: -; D gene: TRBD1; V gene: TRBV5-4; J gene: TRBJ2-5; CDR3 DNA: TGTGCCAGCAGCGGGGACAGCCAAGAGACCCAGTACTTC; CDR3 protein: CASSGDSQETQYF
clone size: -; D gene: -; V gene: TRBV9; J gene: TRBJ2-3; CDR3 DNA: TGTGCCAGCAGCGTCTGGGGGGCCCGCACAGATACGCAGTATTTT; CDR3 protein: CASSVWGARTDTQYF
clone size: -; D gene: -; V gene: TRBV4-1; J gene: TRBJ1-4; CDR3 DNA: TGCGCCAGCAGCGCTCGACTTGTAATGGAAAAACTGTTTTTT; CDR3 protein: CASSARLVMEKLFF
clone size: -; D gene: -; V gene: TRBV2; J gene: TRBJ1-1; CDR3 DNA: TGTGCCAGCAGCGCCGACAGCTTGAACACTGAAGCTTTCTTT; CDR3 protein: CASSADSLNTEAFF
clone size: once; D gene: TRBD1; V gene: TRBV13; J gene: TRBJ1-1; CDR3 DNA: TGTGCCAGCAGCTCCCCTCGGACAGGTGAAGCTTTCTTT; CDR3 protein: CASSSPRTGEAFF
clone size: -; D gene: -; V gene: TRBV28; J gene: TRBJ2-7; CDR3 DNA: TGTGCCAGCAGCCTAAGATCTAGCATCCTGACCGAGCAGTACTTC; CDR3 protein: CASSLRSSILTEQYF
clone size: -; D gene: -; V gene: TRBV4-1; J gene: TRBJ2-3; CDR3 DNA: TGCGCCAGCAGCCCTGGAGGGGCGAGGGCACGGGCAGATACGCAGTATTTT; CDR3 protein: CASSPGGARARADTQYF
clone size: -; D gene: TRBD2; V gene: TRBV7-2; J gene: TRBJ2-1; CDR3 DNA: TGTGCCAGCAGCCCGGGGACTAGGAGGAATGAGCAGTTCTTC; CDR3 protein: CASSPGTRRNEQFF
clone size: few; D gene: TRBD1; V gene: TRBV19; J gene: TRBJ1-5; CDR3 DNA: TGTGCCAGTACACAGGGGATTCAGCCCCAGCATTTT; CDR3 protein: CASTQGIQPQHF
clone size: -; D gene: -; V gene: TRBV5-5; J gene: TRBJ1-4; CDR3 DNA: TGTGCCAGCAGCTTGGGTAGGGTAGAGCGGGAAAAACTGTTTTTT; CDR3 protein: CASSLGRVEREKLFF
clone size: -; D gene: TRBD2; V gene: TRBV6-5; J gene: TRBJ2-3; CDR3 DNA: TGTGCCAGCAGTTGGACTAGTTATAGGGCAGATACGCAGTATTTT; CDR3 protein: CASSWTSYRADTQYF
clone size: -; D gene: TRBD1; V gene: TRBV4-2; J gene: TRBJ1-5; CDR3 DNA: TGTGCCAGCAGCCAAACAGGGGCCGGGCAGCCCCAGCATTTT; CDR3 protein: CASSQTGAGQPQHF
clone size: -; D gene: -; V gene: TRBV28; J gene: TRBJ2-7; CDR3 DNA: TGTGCCAGCAGCACCCCACGGATAGCGGTCAGGAGCTCCTACGAGCAGTACTTC; CDR3 protein: CASSTPRIAVRSSYEQYF
clone size: -; D gene: TRBD1; V gene: TRBV6-6; J gene: TRBJ2-5; CDR3 DNA: TGTGCCAGCACCGAAGACAGGGGCCTAGGGACCCAGTACTTC; CDR3 protein: CASTEDRGLGTQYF
clone size: -; D gene: -; V gene: TRBV9; J gene: TRBJ2-2; CDR3 DNA: TGTGCCAGCAGCGTAGGGGATAGCTGGGACACCGGGGAGCTGTTTTTT; CDR3 protein: CASSVGDSWDTGELFF
clone size: few; D gene: -; V gene: TRBV4-3; J gene: TRBJ2-2; CDR3 DNA: TGCGCCAGCAGCCAAGGGCCTTCGACACCCACCGGGGAGCTGTTTTTT; CDR3 protein: CASSQGPSTPTGELFF
clone size: -; D gene: -; V gene: TRBV28; J gene: TRBJ1-2; CDR3 DNA: TGTGCCAGCAGTTTCAGGGGTTATGGCTACACCTTC; CDR3 protein: CASSFRGYGYTF
clone size: -; D gene: TRBD2; V gene: TRBV5-1; J gene: TRBJ2-1; CDR3 DNA: TGCGCCAGCAGCTTGGCAAGACTAGCGGGGGGATTCAATGAGCAGTTCTTC; CDR3 protein: CASSLARLAGGFNEQFF
clone size: -; D gene: -; V gene: TRBV9; J gene: TRBJ2-1; CDR3 DNA: TGTGCCAGCAGCGTAGCTTTGATGGGGGGCGCGGGCAATGAGCAGTTCTTC; CDR3 protein: CASSVALMGGAGNEQFF
clone size: few; D gene: TRBD1; V gene: TRBV4-1; J gene: TRBJ2-2; CDR3 DNA: TGCGCCAGCAGCCAAGTCGCAGGTCAGGGGGCGGATGGGCTGTTTTTT; CDR3 protein: CASSQVAGQGADGLFF
clone size: -; D gene: -; V gene: TRBV4-3; J gene: TRBJ1-3; CDR3 DNA: TGCGCCAGCAGCCAAGATTGGCGGGATGCAGGAAACACCATATATTTT; CDR3 protein: CASSQDWRDAGNTIYF
clone size: -; D gene: TRBD1; V gene: TRBV28; J gene: TRBJ1-5; CDR3 DNA: TGTGCCAGCAGTTCCCCGGGACAGACAATCAATCAGCCCCAGCATTTT; CDR3 protein: CASSSPGQTINQPQHF
clone size: -; D gene: TRBD1; V gene: TRBV2; J gene: TRBJ1-2; CDR3 DNA: TGTGCCAGCAGTGAACCGGGACAGGGCTACTATGGCTACACCTTC; CDR3 protein: CASSEPGQGYYGYTF
clone size: -; D gene: -; V gene: TRBV7-3; J gene: TRBJ2-5; CDR3 DNA: TGTGCCAGCAGCTTAAACGGGAAAGAGACCCAGTACTTC; CDR3 protein: CASSLNGKETQYF
clone size: once; D gene: TRBD1; V gene: TRBV2; J gene: TRBJ2-1; CDR3 DNA: TGTGCCAGCAGCGACGGGACAGAATACAATGAGCAGTTCTTC; CDR3 protein: CASSDGTEYNEQFF
clone size: few; D gene: -; V gene: TRBV25-1; J gene: TRBJ1-1; CDR3 DNA: TGTGCCAGCAGTGAAATGAATGAAGCTTTCTTT; CDR3 protein: CASSEMNEAFF
clone size: -; D gene: -; V gene: TRBV28; J gene: TRBJ1-4; CDR3 DNA: TGTGCCAGCAGGTCCACCGGCGGGGTTGAAAAACTGTTTTTT; CDR3 protein: CASRSTGGVEKLFF
clone size: once; D gene: TRBD1; V gene: TRBV9; J gene: TRBJ1-1; CDR3 DNA: TGTGCCAGTAGCGTCGACAGGGATGACACTGAAGCTTTCTTT; CDR3 protein: CASSVDRDDTEAFF
clone size: -; D gene: -; V gene: TRBV10-1; J gene: TRBJ2-2; CDR3 DNA: TGCGCCAGCAGTGAATTAAAGGTCGGGGAGCTGTTTTTT; CDR3 protein: CASSELKVGELFF
clone size: -; D gene: TRBD2; V gene: TRBV4-3; J gene: TRBJ2-6; CDR3 DNA: TGCGCCAGCAGCCCCGGGGGAGGGACTGGGGCCAACGTCCTGACTTTC; CDR3 protein: CASSPGGGTGANVLTF
clone size: -; D gene: -; V gene: TRBV5-1; J gene: TRBJ1-2; CDR3 DNA: TGCGCCAGCAGCTTGGTACCACGGAGTTGGGGTTTTGATGGCTACACCTTC; CDR3 protein: CASSLVPRSWGFDGYTF
clone size: -; D gene: -; V gene: TRBV13; J gene: TRBJ1-6; CDR3 DNA: TGTGCCAGCAGCCCCCGGGAAAGGGGAGGTTCACCCCTCCACTTT; CDR3 protein: CASSPRERGGSPLHF
clone size: few; D gene: -; V gene: TRBV15; J gene: TRBJ1-2; CDR3 DNA: TGTGCCACCAGCGAAGGGGAAATCGGGGGCTACACCTTC; CDR3 protein: CATSEGEIGGYTF
clone size: -; D gene: -; V gene: TRBV5-4; J gene: TRBJ1-1; CDR3 DNA: TGTGCCAGCAGCTTGGGTGGTGAAGCTTTCTTT; CDR3 protein: CASSLGGEAFF
clone size: -; D gene: -; V gene: TRBV25-1; J gene: TRBJ1-1; CDR3 DNA: TGTGCCAGCAGCCTGACAGAGAACACTGAAGCTTTCTTT; CDR3 protein: CASSLTENTEAFF
clone size: -; D gene: -; V gene: TRBV11-3; J gene: TRBJ1-1; CDR3 DNA: TGTGCCAGCAGCTTACTTCGGCGGACAGACGGCACTGAAGCTTTCTTT; CDR3 protein: CASSLLRRTDGTEAFF
clone size: -; D gene: -; V gene: TRBV18; J gene: TRBJ2-3; CDR3 DNA: TGTGCCAGCTCACCACCGGGGTTGGCAGATACGCAGTATTTT; CDR3 protein: CASSPPGLADTQYF
clone size: -; D gene: -; V gene: TRBV5-1; J gene: TRBJ2-1; CDR3 DNA: TGCGCCAGCAGTGCAGGGGAGCGGGGTTACAATGAGCAGTTCTTC; CDR3 protein: CASSAGERGYNEQFF
clone size: -; D gene: TRBD1; V gene: TRBV29-1; J gene: TRBJ1-1; CDR3 DNA: TGCAGCGTTGAGGATACCAGGGGGTACACTGAAGCTTTCTTT; CDR3 protein: CSVEDTRGYTEAFF
clone size: -; D gene: -; V gene: TRBV7-3; J gene: TRBJ2-7; CDR3 DNA: TGTGCCAGCAGCTGGACTGCGAACTACGAGCAGTACTTC; CDR3 protein: CASSWTANYEQYF
clone size: once; D gene: -; V gene: TRBV27; J gene: TRBJ1-6; CDR3 DNA: TGTGCCAGCAGTTTTCATAATTCACCCCTCCACTTT; CDR3 protein: CASSFHNSPLHF
clone size: -; D gene: TRBD2; V gene: TRBV7-6; J gene: TRBJ2-5; CDR3 DNA: TGTGCCAGCAGCCATGGGACTAGCGGCCACCAAGAGACCCAGTACTTC; CDR3 protein: CASSHGTSGHQETQYF
clone size: -; D gene: TRBD1; V gene: TRBV7-8; J gene: TRBJ2-4; CDR3 DNA: TGTGCCAGCAGCTCGGGACAGGTTAACATTCAGTACTTC; CDR3 protein: CASSSGQVNIQYF
clone size: -; D gene: -; V gene: TRBV18; J gene: TRBJ2-1; CDR3 DNA: TGTGCCAGCTCACCCAGGACAGCGAGACACAATGAGCAGTTCTTC; CDR3 protein: CASSPRTARHNEQFF
clone size: -; D gene: -; V gene: TRBV11-2; J gene: TRBJ1-2; CDR3 DNA: TGTGCCAGCAGCTTAATCCTCGGAGCCAGTTCCTATGGCTACACCTTC; CDR3 protein: CASSLILGASSYGYTF
clone size: once; D gene: -; V gene: TRBV7-2; J gene: TRBJ2-3; CDR3 DNA: TGTGCCAGCAGCCCGGCCGGGACCTCGCAGTATTTT; CDR3 protein: CASSPAGTSQYF
clone size: -; D gene: -; V gene: TRBV5-4; J gene: TRBJ1-2; CDR3 DNA: TGTGCCAGCAGCTTTGAGGGTGGCTACACCTTC; CDR3 protein: CASSFEGGYTF